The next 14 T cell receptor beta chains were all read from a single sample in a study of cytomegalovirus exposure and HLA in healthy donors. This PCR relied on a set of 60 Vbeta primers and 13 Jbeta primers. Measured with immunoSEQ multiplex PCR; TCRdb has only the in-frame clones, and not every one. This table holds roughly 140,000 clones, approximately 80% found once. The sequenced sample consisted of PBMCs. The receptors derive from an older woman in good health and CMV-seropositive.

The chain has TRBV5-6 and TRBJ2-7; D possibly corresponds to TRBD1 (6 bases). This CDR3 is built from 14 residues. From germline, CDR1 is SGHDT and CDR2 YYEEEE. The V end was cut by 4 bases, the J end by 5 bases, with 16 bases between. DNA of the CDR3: TGTGCCAGCAGCCGTACAGGGTCGCCCCACGAGCAGTACTTC. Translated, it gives CASSRTGSPHEQYF.

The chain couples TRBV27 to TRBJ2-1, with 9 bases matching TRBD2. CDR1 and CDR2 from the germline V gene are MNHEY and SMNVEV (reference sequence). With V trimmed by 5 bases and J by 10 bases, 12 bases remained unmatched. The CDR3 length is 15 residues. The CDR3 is CASSLPLGLAREQFF. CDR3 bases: TGTGCCAGCAGTCTTCCGTTGGGACTAGCAAGAGAGCAGTTCTTC.

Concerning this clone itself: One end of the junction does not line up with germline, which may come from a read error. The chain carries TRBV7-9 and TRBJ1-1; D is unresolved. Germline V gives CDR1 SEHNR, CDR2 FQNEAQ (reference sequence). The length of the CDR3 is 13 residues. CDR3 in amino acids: CASSLASGPEAFF. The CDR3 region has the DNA TGTGCCAGCAGCCTAGCCAGTGGCCCTGAAGCTTTCTTT. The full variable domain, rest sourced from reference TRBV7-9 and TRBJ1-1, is DTGVSQNPRHKITKRGQNVTFRCDPISEHNRLYWYRQTLGQGPEFLTYFQNEAQLEKSRLLSDRFSAERPKGSFSTLEIQRTEQGDSAMYLCASSLASGPEAFFGQGTRLTVV.

CDR3 amino acids: CASSPRLVYEQYF. The CDR3, as DNA: TGTGCCAGCAGCCCCCGACTCGTTTACGAGCAGTACTTC. The V gene is TRBV7-2, the J gene TRBJ2-7; D not certain. This CDR3 contains 13 residues. Germline V lookup: CDR1 SGHTA, CDR2 FQGNSA. V dropped 5 bases and J dropped 4 bases, with 12 bases sitting between them. Full variable domain (remainder filled in from reference TRBV7-2 and TRBJ2-7): GAGVSQSPSNKVTEKGKDVELRCDPISGHTALYWYRQSLGQGLEFLIYFQGNSAPDKSGLPSDRFSAERTGGSVSTLTIQRTQQEDSAVYLCASSPRLVYEQYFGPGTRLTVT.

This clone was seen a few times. CDR3 in DNA: TGTGCCAGCTCACCTAGCGGCGAGGGGAATACGCAGTATTTT. Its translation is CASSPSGEGNTQYF. The rearrangement links TRBV18 to TRBJ2-3, with D maybe TRBD2 (6 bases). V was pared by 3 bases and J by 7 bases, with 14 bases between. The CDR3 loop spans 14 amino acids. Germline V gene data show CDR1 as KGHSH and CDR2 as LQKENI.

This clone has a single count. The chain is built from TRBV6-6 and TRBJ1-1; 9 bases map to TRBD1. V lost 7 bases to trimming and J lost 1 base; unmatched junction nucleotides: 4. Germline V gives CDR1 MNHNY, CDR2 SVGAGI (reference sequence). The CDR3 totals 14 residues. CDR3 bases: TGTGCCAGCACCCCGGGACAGGGGAACACTGAAGCTTTCTTT. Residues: CASTPGQGNTEAFF.

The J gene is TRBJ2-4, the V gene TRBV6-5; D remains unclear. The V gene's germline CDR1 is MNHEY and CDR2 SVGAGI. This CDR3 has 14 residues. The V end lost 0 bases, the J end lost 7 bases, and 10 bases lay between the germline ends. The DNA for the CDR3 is TGTGCCAGCAGTTACTCGGTGGGCGTTAACATTCAGTACTTC. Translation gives CASSYSVGVNIQYF.

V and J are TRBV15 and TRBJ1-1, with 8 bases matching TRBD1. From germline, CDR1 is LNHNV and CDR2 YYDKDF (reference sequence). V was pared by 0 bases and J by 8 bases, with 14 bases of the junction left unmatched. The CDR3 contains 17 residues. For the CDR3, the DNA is TGTGCCACCAGCAGAGATTTAGTCGGACAGGGCCCTGTAGAAGCTTTCTTT. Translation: CATSRDLVGQGPVEAFF.

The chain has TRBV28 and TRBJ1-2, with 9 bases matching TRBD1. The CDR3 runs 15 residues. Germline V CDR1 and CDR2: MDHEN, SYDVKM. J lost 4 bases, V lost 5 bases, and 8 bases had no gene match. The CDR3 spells CASSPLGTGPYGYTF. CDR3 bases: TGTGCCAGCAGTCCCCTTGGGACAGGGCCCTATGGCTACACCTTC.

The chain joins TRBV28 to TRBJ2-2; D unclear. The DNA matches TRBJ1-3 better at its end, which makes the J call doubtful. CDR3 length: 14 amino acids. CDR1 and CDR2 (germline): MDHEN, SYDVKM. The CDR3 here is CASSLITAGNTIYF. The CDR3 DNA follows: TGTGCCAGCAGTTTGATAACAGCTGGAAACACCATATATTTT.

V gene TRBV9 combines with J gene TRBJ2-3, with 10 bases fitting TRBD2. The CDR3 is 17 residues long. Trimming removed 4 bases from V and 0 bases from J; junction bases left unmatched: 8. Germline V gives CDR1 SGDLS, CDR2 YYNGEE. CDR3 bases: TGTGCCAGCAGCTCGATTCGAGCGGGAGGGAGCACAGATACGCAGTATTTT. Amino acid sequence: CASSSIRAGGSTDTQYF. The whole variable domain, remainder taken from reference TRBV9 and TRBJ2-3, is DSGVTQTPKHLITATGQRVTLRCSPRSGDLSVYWYQQSLDQGLQFLIQYYNGEERAKGNILERFSAQQFPDLHSELNLSSLELGDSALYFCASSSIRAGGSTDTQYFGPGTRLTVL.

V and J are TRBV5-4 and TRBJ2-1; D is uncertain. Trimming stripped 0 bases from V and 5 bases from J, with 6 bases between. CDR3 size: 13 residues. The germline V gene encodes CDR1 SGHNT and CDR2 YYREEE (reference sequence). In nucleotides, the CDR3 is TGTGCCAGCAGCTTGGAAAAGCACAATGAGCAGTTCTTC. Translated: CASSLEKHNEQFF.

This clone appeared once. The CDR3 here is CAWSEGAGQPQHF. The CDR3 DNA follows: TGTGCCTGGAGTGAGGGGGCCGGGCAGCCCCAGCATTTT. The J gene is TRBJ1-5, the V gene TRBV30; TRBD1 aligns across 7 bases. The V segment lost 1 base and the J segment 7 bases; nucleotides outside the gene matches: 4. This CDR3 is 13 amino acids long. Germline V gene lookup returns CDR1 GTSNPN and CDR2 SVGIG (reference sequence).

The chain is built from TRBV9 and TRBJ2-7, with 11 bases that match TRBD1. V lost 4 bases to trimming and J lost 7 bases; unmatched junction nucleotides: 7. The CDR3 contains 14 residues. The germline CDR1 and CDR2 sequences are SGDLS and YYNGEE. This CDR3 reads CASSPGQGAGEQYF. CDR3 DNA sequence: TGTGCCAGCAGCCCCGGACAGGGGGCGGGGGAGCAGTACTTC.